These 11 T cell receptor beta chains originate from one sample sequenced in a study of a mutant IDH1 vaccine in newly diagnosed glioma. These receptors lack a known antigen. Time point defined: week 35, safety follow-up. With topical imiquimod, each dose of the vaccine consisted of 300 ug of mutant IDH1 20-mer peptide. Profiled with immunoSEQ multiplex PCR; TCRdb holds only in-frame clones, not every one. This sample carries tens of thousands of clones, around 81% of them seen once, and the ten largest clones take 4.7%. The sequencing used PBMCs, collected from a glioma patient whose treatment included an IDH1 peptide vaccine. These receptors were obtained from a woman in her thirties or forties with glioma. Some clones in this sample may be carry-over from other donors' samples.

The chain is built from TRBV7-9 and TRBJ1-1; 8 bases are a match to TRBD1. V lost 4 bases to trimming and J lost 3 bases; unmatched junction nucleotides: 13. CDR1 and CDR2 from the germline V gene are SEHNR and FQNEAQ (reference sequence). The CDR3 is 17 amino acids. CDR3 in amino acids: CASSSPPRQGSYTEAFF. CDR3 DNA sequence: TGTGCCAGCAGCTCCCCCCCCCGACAGGGGAGCTACACTGAAGCTTTCTTT.

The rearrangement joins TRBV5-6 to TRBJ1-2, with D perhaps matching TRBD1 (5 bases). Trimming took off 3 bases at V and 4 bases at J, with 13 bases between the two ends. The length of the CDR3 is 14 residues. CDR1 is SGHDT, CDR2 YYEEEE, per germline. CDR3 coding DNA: TGTGCCAGCAGCTCTTCGGGGGGATTCTATGGCTACACCTTC. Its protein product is CASSSSGGFYGYTF.

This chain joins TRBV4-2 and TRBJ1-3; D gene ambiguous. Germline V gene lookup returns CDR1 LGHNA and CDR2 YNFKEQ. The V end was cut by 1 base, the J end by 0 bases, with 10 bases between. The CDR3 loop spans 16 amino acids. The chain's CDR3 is CASSQASKASGNTIYF. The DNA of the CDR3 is TGTGCCAGCAGCCAAGCCAGCAAAGCCTCTGGAAACACCATATATTTT.

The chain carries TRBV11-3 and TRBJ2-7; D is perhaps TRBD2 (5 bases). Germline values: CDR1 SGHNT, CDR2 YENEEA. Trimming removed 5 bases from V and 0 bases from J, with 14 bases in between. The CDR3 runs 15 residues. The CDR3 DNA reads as TGTGCCAGCAGCCGAGGGCGGGTCCCCTCCTACGAGCAGTACTTC. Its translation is CASSRGRVPSYEQYF.

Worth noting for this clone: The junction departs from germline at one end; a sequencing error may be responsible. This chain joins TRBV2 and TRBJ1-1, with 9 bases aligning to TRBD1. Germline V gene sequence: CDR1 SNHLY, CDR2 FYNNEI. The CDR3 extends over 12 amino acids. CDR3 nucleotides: TGTGCCAGCAAACGGACAGGGGATTTCCCCCTGTTT. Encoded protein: CASKRTGDFPLF.

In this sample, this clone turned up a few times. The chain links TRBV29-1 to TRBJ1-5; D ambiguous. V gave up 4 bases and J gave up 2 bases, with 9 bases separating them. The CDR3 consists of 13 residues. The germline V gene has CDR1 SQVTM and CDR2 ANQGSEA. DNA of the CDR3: TGCAGCGTTGTATCGGGCGGCAATCAGCCCCAGCATTTT. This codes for CSVVSGGNQPQHF. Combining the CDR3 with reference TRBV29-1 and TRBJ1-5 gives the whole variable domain SAVISQKPSRDICQRGTSLTIQCQVDSQVTMMFWYRQQPGQSLTLIATANQGSEATYESGFVIDKFPISRPNLTFSTLTVSNMSPEDSSIYLCSVVSGGNQPQHFGDGTRLSIL.

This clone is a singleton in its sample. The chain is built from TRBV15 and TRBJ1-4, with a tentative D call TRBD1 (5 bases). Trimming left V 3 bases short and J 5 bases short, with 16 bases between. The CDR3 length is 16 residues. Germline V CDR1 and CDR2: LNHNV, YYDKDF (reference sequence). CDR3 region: CATSRRSGTANEKLFF. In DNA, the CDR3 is TGTGCCACCAGCAGGAGATCCGGGACCGCGAATGAAAAACTGTTTTTT.

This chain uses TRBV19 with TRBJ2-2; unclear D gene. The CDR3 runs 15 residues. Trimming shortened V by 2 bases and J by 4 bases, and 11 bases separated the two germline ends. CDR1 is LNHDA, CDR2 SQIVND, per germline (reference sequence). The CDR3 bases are TGTGCCAGTAGTATAATTGGGCAGTTCACCGGGGAGCTGTTTTTT. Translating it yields CASSIIGQFTGELFF.

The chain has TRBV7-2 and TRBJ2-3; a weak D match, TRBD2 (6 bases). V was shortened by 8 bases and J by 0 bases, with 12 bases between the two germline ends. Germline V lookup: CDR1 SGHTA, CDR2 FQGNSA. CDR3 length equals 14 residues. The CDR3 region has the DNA TGTGCCAGCGTTAGCGGATCTAGCACAGATACGCAGTATTTT. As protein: CASVSGSSTDTQYF.

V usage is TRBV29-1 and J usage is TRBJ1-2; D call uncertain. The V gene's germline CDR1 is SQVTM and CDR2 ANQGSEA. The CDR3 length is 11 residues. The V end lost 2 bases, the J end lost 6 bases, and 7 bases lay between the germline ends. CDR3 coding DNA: TGCAGCGTTGAACGCCTAAATGGCTACACCTTC. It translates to CSVERLNGYTF. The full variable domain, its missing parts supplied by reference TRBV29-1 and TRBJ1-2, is SAVISQKPSRDICQRGTSLTIQCQVDSQVTMMFWYRQQPGQSLTLIATANQGSEATYESGFVIDKFPISRPNLTFSTLTVSNMSPEDSSIYLCSVERLNGYTFGSGTRLTVV.

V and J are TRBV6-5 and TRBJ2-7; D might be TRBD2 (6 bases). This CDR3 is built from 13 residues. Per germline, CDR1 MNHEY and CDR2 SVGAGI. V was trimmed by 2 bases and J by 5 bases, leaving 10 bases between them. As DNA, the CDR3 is TGTGCCAGCAGTTACAGGGCGGGGAACGAGCAGTACTTC. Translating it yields CASSYRAGNEQYF.